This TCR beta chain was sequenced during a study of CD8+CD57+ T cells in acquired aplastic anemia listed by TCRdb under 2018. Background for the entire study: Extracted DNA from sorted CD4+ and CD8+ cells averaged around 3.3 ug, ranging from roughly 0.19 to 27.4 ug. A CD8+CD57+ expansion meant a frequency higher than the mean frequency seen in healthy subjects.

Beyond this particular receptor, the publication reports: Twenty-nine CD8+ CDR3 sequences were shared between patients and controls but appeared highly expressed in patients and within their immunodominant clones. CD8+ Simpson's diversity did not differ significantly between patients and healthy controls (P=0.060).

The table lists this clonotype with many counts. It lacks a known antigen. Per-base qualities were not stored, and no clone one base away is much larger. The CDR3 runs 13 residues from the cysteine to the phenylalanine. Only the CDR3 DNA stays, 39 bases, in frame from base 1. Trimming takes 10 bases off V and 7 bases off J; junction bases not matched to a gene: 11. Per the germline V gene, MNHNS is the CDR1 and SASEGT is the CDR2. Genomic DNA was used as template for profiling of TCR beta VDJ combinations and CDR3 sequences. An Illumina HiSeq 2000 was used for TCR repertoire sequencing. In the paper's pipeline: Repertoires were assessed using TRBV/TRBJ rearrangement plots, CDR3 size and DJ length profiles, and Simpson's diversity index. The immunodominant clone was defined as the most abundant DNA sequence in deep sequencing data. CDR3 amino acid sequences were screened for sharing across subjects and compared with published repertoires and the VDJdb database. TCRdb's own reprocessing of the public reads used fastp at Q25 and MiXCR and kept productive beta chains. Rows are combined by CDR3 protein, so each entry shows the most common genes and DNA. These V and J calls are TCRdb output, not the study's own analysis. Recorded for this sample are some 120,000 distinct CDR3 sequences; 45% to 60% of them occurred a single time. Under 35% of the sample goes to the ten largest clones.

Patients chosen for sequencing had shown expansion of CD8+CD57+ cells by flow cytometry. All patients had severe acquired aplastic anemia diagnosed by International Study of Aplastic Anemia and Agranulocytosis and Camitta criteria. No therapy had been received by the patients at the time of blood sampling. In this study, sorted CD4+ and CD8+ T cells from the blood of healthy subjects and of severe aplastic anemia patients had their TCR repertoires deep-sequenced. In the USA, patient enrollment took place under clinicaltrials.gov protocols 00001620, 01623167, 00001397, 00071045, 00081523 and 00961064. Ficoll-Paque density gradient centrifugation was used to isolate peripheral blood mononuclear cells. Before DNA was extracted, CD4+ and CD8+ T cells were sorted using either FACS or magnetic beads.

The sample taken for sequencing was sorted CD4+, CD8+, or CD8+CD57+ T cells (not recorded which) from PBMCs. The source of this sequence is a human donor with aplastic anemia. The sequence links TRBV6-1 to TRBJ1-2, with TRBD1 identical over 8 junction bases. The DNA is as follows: TGTGCCACAGACAGGGGCGCCGTCTTTGGCTACACCTTC. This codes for CATDRGAVFGYTF.